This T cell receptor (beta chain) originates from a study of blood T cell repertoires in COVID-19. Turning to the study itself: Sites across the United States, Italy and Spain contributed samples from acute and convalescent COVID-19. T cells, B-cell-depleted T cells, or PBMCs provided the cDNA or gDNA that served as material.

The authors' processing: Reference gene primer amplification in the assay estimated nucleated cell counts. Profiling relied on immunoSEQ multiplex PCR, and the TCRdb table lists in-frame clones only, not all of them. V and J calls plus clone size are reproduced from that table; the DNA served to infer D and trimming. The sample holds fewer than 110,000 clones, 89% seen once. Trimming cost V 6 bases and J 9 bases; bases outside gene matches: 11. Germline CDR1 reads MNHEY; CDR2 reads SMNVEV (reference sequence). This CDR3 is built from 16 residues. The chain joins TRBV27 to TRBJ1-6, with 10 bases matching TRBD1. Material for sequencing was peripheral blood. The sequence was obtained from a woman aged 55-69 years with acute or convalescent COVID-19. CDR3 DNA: TGTGCCAGCAGGCCGCTCGGGACAGGGGAGGTTTCACCCCTCCACTTT. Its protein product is CASRPLGTGEVSPLHF.